A selection of T cell receptor beta chains follows, all from one sample in a study of T cell responses to AZD1222 COVID-19 vaccine. The data were produced by immunoSEQ multiplex PCR, yet TCRdb's version contains in-frame clones alone and is incomplete. The sample yields roughly 150,000 clones, roughly 85% seen once. Sequenced here: peripheral blood, sampled on day 0 of AZD1222 vaccination. The receptors come from an adult in good health. Each CDR3 is given with its conserved first and last residue. Each record gives: D gene, CDR3 length, J gene, clone size, V gene, CDR3 DNA, CDR3 protein. A D gene is named only where the DNA matches it firmly. Size values are once, few and many counts, or a class for expanded clones, and some rows have none.

. 16 TRBJ2-5 few TRBV27 TGTGCCAGCAGTCCCCCAAGTGGGCACCCCAGGGAGACCCAGTACTTC CASSPPSGHPRETQYF
. 15 TRBJ2-7 . TRBV25-1 TGTGCCAGCAGTTCGAGAACGAAGGAGGCCTACGAGCAGTACTTC CASSSRTKEAYEQYF
. 15 TRBJ2-7 . TRBV18 TGTGCCAGCTCACCTGCGGCAGGGGTTACCTACGAGCAGTACTTC CASSPAAGVTYEQYF
TRBD2 14 TRBJ2-1 . TRBV9 TGTGCCAGCAGTGACCCCAGCGGGAGAAATGAGCAGTTCTTC CASSDPSGRNEQFF
. 14 TRBJ2-1 . TRBV2 TGTGCCAGCATGGCGAGACCCCATTATGATGAGCAGTTCTTC CASMARPHYDEQFF
. 14 TRBJ1-3 . TRBV11-2 TGTGCCAGCGGTGACAGGATCTCTGGAAACACCATATATTTT CASGDRISGNTIYF
. 15 TRBJ2-5 . TRBV18 TGTGCCAGCTCACCACAACTCTCAACCCAAGAGACCCAGTACTTC CASSPQLSTQETQYF
. 13 TRBJ1-1 . TRBV29-1 TGCAGCGTTGACAGGACTGGGAACACTGAAGCTTTCTTT CSVDRTGNTEAFF
. 14 TRBJ1-1 . TRBV18 TGTGCCAGCTCCCTCAGGAGGGACGGCACTGAAGCTTTCTTT CASSLRRDGTEAFF
. 14 TRBJ1-3 . TRBV19 TGTGCCGGGGGTTCCAAGGGAGAGGAAAACACCATATATTTT CAGGSKGEENTIYF
. 16 TRBJ2-3 . TRBV10-3 TGTGCCATCAGTGAGTCAGACTCGCAGAGCACAGATACGCAGTATTTT CAISESDSQSTDTQYF
TRBD1 13 TRBJ2-1 few TRBV7-9 TGTGCCAGCGCGGGGACAGGGGGATATGAGCAGTTCTTC CASAGTGGYEQFF
. 16 TRBJ1-2 few TRBV5-4 TGTGCCAGCAGCTCTCCGGGGGAGTTAGCTAACTATGGCTACACCTTC CASSSPGELANYGYTF
TRBD2 16 TRBJ2-5 . TRBV5-1 TGCGCCAGCAGCCCGATGACAAGCGGGGGACAAGAGACCCAGTACTTC CASSPMTSGGQETQYF
. 14 TRBJ1-4 few TRBV4-1 TGCGCCAGCATGGGGGGACCAACTAATGAAAAACTGTTTTTT CASMGGPTNEKLFF
. 12 TRBJ1-2 . TRBV7-2 TGTGCCAGCAGCTTGGATGGGGTTGGCTACACCTTC CASSLDGVGYTF
. 15 TRBJ1-2 . TRBV2 TGTGCCAGCAGTGAGAGCGTAGACGAGGACTATGGCTACACCTTC CASSESVDEDYGYTF
TRBD1 15 TRBJ1-1 . TRBV5-1 TGCGCCAGCAGCCGGGGACAGGGTACAGACACTGAAGCTTTCTTT CASSRGQGTDTEAFF
. 13 TRBJ1-3 . TRBV30 TGTGCCTGGAGTTCGGGGAACGGAGCCACCATATATTTT CAWSSGNGATIYF
. 11 TRBJ2-1 . TRBV27 TGTGCCAGCAGTTTACTGAATGAGCAGTTCTTC CASSLLNEQFF
. 13 TRBJ2-2 . TRBV5-3 TGTGCCAGAAGCTTGGGGTTGTTCGGGGAGCTGTTTTTT CARSLGLFGELFF
. 12 TRBJ2-5 . TRBV28 TGTGCCAGCAGTTTAAATACGGGGACCCAGTACTTC CASSLNTGTQYF
. 18 TRBJ2-2 . TRBV19 TGTGCCAGTAGTATGACGGGCCGGCCCCCCGCGAACACCGGGGAGCTGTTTTTT CASSMTGRPPANTGELFF
. 14 TRBJ1-2 few TRBV2 TGTGCCAGCAGTGAAGCGTCGCAGTTCAGGGGCTACACCTTC CASSEASQFRGYTF
. 13 TRBJ1-6 . TRBV21-1 TGTGCCAGCAGCAAAGACGGCAATTCACCCCTCCACTTT CASSKDGNSPLHF
TRBD2 13 TRBJ2-1 . TRBV5-1 TGCGCCAGCAGCGTCCTTACTAGCGATGCGCAGTTCTTC CASSVLTSDAQFF
. 14 TRBJ1-1 . TRBV7-2 TGTGCCAGCAGCTTAGACCCCCGAAGGACTGAAGCTTTCTTT CASSLDPRRTEAFF
. 13 TRBJ1-2 . TRBV19 TGTGCCAGTAGTGAGGCCGACATTCGGGGCTACACCTTC CASSEADIRGYTF
TRBD1 16 TRBJ2-5 . TRBV4-2 TGTGCCAGCAGCCAAGAACAGGGGGGTCGGCAAGAGACCCAGTACTTC CASSQEQGGRQETQYF
TRBD2 15 TRBJ2-3 . TRBV28 TGTGCCAGCAGTCCCCGGGGGGGCCCTCGAGATACGCAGTATTTT CASSPRGGPRDTQYF
. 13 TRBJ2-5 few TRBV10-3 TGTGCCATCAGTGAAACGGTCCAAGAGACCCAGTACTTC CAISETVQETQYF
. 15 TRBJ2-2 . TRBV10-1 TGCCCCACCAGTGCTCCGGGGGCCGGCACCGGGGAGCTGTTTTTT CPTSAPGAGTGELFF
. 14 TRBJ1-2 . TRBV2 TGTGCCAGCAGAGTTGAACCAGCTAACTATGGCTACACCTTC CASRVEPANYGYTF
. 14 TRBJ1-2 . TRBV2 TGTGCCAGCCGGGACGGCAATACTAACTATGGCTACACCTTC CASRDGNTNYGYTF
. 12 TRBJ2-3 . TRBV12-3/TRBV12-4 TGTGCCAGCCTACCCAGGGGTGATACGCAGTATTTT CASLPRGDTQYF
. 13 TRBJ2-1 . TRBV24-1 TGTGCCACCAGTGACCCGGACGGCCGAGAGCAGTTCTTC CATSDPDGREQFF
. 15 TRBJ1-1 few TRBV18 TGTGCCAGCTCACCCGTTACCCGGGGGGGAGCTGAAGCTTTCTTT CASSPVTRGGAEAFF
. 15 TRBJ1-3 . TRBV10-3 TGTGCCATCAGCCTTCAGGGGACATCTGGAAACACCATATATTTT CAISLQGTSGNTIYF
. 15 TRBJ2-7 . TRBV18 TGTGCCAGCTCACCACAGAACGGGGTCACCTACGAGCAGTACTTC CASSPQNGVTYEQYF
. 14 TRBJ1-3 few TRBV11-2 TGTGCCAGCAGCTTCGACAGCTCTGGAAACACCATATATTTT CASSFDSSGNTIYF
. 16 TRBJ2-7 . TRBV2 TGTGCCAGCAATGGGTGGGCGGTCTTTGACTCCTACGAGCAGTACTTC CASNGWAVFDSYEQYF
TRBD1 20 TRBJ2-7 once TRBV16 TGTGCCAGCAGCCACACGTCCTTAGGGGACAGGGTAAGTAGCTCCTACGAGCAGTACTTC CASSHTSLGDRVSSSYEQYF
TRBD1 15 TRBJ1-4 . TRBV10-3 TGTGCCATCAGTCCCGGACAGGGAACTAATGAAAAACTGTTTTTT CAISPGQGTNEKLFF
TRBD2 18 TRBJ2-1 . TRBV4-2 TGTGCCAGCAGCCAAGATTTAGCGGGAGGGTCTTCCTACAATGAGCAGTTCTTC CASSQDLAGGSSYNEQFF
. 13 TRBJ1-2 . TRBV30 TGTGCCTGGAGTCAAAAACCAGGGTACGGCTACACCTTC CAWSQKPGYGYTF
. 14 TRBJ2-3 few TRBV10-1 TGCGCCAGCAGTGGTAGCGACCGCACAGATACGCAGTATTTT CASSGSDRTDTQYF
. 14 TRBJ2-4 . TRBV3-1/TRBV3-2 TGTGCCAGCAGCCAAGATAGTACCGGGAACATTCAGTACTTC CASSQDSTGNIQYF